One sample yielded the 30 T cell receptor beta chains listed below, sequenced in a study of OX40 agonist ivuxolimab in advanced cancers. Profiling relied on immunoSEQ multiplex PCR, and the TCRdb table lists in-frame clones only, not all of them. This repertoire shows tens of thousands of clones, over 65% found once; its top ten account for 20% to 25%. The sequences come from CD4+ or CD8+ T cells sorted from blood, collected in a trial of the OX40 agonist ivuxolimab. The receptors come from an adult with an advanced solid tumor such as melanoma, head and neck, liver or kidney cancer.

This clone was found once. This chain's CDR3 is CASSLRQGQRLYEQYF. CDR3 sequence (DNA): TGTGCCAGTTCACTTCGACAGGGTCAGAGACTTTACGAGCAGTACTTC. This chain connects TRBV27 to TRBJ2-7, with TRBD1 identical over 7 bases. Looked up from germline, CDR1 is MNHEY and CDR2 is SMNVEV (reference sequence). The junction had 18 bases not matched to a gene; V was cut back by 9 bases and J by 4 bases. This CDR3 is 16 amino acids long.

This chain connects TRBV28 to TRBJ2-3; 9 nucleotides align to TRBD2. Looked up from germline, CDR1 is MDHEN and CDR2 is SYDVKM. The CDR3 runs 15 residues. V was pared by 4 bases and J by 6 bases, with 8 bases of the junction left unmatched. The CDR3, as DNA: TGTGCCAGCAGTTGGACTAGCGAGGGCTCGGATACGCAGTATTTT. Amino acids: CASSWTSEGSDTQYF.

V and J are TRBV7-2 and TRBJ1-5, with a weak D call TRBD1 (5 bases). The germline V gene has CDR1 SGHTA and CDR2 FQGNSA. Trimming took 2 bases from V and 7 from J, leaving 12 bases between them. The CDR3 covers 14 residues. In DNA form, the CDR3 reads TGTGCCAGCAGCTTAATGAGGGGCGGACAGCCCCAGCATTTT. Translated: CASSLMRGGQPQHF.

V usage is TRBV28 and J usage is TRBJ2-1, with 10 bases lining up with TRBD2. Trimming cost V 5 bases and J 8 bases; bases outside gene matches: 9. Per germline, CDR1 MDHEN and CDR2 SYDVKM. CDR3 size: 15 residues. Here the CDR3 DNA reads TGTGCCAGCAGTGGGGCTAGCGGGGGTCGCGATGAGCAGTTCTTC. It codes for CASSGASGGRDEQFF.

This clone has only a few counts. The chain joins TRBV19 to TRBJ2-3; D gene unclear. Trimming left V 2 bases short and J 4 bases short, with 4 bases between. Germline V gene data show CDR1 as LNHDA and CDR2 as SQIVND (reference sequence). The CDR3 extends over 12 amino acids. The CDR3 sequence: CASSIPADTQYF. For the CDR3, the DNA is TGTGCCAGTAGTATACCAGCAGATACGCAGTATTTT.

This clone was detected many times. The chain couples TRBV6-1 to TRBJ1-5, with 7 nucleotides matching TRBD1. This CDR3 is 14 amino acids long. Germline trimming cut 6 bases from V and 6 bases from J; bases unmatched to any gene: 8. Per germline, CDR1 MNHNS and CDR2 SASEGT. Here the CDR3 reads CASRLTGQGQPQHF. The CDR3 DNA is TGTGCCAGCAGATTGACAGGGCAGGGTCAGCCCCAGCATTTT.

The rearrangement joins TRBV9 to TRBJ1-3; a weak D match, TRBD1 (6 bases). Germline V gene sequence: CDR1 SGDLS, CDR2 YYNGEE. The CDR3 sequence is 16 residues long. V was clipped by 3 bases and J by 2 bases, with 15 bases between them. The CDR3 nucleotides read TGTGCCAGCAGCGCCAATAACAGGGTTCCTGGAAACACCATATATTTT. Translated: CASSANNRVPGNTIYF.

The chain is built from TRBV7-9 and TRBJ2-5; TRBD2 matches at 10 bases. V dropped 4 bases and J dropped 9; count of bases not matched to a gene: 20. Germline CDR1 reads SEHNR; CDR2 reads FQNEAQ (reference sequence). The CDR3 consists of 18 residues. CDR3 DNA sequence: TGTGCCAGCAGCTCCTTGAGGACGGCTAGCGGGGGAGCCGGGGCCCAGTACTTC. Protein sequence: CASSSLRTASGGAGAQYF. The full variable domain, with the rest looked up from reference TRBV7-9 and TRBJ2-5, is DTGVSQNPRHKITKRGQNVTFRCDPISEHNRLYWYRQTLGQGPEFLTYFQNEAQLEKSRLLSDRFSAERPKGSFSTLEIQRTEQGDSAMYLCASSSLRTASGGAGAQYFGPGTRLLVL.

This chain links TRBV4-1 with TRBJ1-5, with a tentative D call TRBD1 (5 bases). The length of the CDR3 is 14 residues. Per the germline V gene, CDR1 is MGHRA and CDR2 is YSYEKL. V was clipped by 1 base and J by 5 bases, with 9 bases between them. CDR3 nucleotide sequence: TGCGCCAGCAGCCAAGTGGGGGGTCATCAGCCCCAGCATTTT. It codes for CASSQVGGHQPQHF.

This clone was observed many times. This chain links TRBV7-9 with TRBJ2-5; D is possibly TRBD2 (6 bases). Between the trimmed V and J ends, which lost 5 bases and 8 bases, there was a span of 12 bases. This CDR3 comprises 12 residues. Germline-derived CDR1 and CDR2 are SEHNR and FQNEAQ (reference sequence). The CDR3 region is CASSAREPTQYF. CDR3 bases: TGTGCCAGCAGCGCCCGGGAGCCAACCCAGTACTTC.

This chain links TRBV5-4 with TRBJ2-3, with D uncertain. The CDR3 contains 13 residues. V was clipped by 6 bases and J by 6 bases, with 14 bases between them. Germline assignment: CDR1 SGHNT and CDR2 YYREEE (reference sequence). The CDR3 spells CASNPPSEDTQYF. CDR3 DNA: TGTGCCAGCAATCCCCCGAGTGAGGATACGCAGTATTTT.

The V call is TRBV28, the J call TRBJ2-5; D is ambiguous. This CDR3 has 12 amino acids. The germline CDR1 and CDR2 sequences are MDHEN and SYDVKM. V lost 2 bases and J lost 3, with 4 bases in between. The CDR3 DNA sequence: TGTGCCAGCAGTTTACGGGAAGAGACCCAGTACTTC. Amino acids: CASSLREETQYF.

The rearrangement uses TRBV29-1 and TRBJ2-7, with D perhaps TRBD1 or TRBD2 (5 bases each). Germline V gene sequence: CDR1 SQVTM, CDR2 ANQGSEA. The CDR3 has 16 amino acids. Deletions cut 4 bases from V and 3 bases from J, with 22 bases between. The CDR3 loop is CSVGGGTGTAIYEQYF. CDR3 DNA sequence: TGCAGCGTTGGGGGTGGGACCGGCACGGCCATCTACGAGCAGTACTTC.

As DNA, the CDR3 is TGTGCCAGCAGTACTTCCGGGACTAGCGGGACAGATACGCAGTATTTT. This sequence encodes CASSTSGTSGTDTQYF. The chain recombines TRBV28 with TRBJ2-3, with 12 positions matching TRBD2. Losses at the gene ends were 5 bases for V and 3 bases for J; bases not matched to a gene: 6. The CDR3 is made up of 16 amino acids. Germline CDR1 MDHEN, CDR2 SYDVKM.

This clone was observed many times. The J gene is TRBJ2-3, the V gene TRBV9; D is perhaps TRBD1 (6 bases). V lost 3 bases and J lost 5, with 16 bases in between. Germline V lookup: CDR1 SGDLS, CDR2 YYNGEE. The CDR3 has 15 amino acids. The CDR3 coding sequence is TGTGCCAGCAGCGCCTCGGGACAAGTTAGAGATACGCAGTATTTT. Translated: CASSASGQVRDTQYF. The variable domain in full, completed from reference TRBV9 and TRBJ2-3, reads DSGVTQTPKHLITATGQRVTLRCSPRSGDLSVYWYQQSLDQGLQFLIQYYNGEERAKGNILERFSAQQFPDLHSELNLSSLELGDSALYFCASSASGQVRDTQYFGPGTRLTVL.

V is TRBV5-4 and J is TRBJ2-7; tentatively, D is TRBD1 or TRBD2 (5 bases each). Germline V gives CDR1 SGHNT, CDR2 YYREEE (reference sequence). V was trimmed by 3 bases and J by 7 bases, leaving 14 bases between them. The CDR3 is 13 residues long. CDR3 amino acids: CASSYGDPREQYF. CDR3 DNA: TGTGCCAGCAGCTACGGGGACCCGCGGGAGCAGTACTTC.

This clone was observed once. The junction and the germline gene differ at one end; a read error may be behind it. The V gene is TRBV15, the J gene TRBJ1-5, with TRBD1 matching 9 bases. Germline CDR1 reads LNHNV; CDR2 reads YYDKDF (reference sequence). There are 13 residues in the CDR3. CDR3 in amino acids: CATAGQGNRPQHF. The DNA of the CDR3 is TGTGCCACCGCGGGACAGGGAAATCGGCCCCAGCATTTT.

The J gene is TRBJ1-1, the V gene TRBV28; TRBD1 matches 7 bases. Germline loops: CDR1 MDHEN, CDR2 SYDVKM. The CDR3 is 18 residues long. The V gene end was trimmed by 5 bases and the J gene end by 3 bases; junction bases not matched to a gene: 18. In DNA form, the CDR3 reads TGTGCCAGCAGTCCTTACGATACAGGGGCCCGGCGGGACACTGAAGCTTTCTTT. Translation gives CASSPYDTGARRDTEAFF.

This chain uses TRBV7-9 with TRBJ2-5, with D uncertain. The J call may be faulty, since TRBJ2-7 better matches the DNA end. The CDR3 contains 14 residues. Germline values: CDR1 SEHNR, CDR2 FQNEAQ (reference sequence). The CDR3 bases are TGTGCCAGCAGCCCCCGGCATCAAGCCCACGAGCAGTACTTC. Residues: CASSPRHQAHEQYF.

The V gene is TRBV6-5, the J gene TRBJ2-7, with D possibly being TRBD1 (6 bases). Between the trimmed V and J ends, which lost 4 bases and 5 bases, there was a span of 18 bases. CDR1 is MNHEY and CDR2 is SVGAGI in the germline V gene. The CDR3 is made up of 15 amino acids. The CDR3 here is CASSFTGSSGHEQYF. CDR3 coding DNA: TGTGCCAGCAGTTTCACAGGGTCCTCTGGGCACGAGCAGTACTTC.

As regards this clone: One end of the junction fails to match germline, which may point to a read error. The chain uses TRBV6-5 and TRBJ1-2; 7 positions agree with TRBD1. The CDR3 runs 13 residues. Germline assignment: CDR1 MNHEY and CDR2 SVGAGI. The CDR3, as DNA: TGTGCCAGCATCCCGGACAGGAACTCTGGCTACACCTTC. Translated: CASIPDRNSGYTF.

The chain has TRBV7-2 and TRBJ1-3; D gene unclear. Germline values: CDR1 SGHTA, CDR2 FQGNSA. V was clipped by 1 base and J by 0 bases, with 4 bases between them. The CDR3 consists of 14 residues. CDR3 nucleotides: TGTGCCAGCAGCTTAGGGAGCTCTGGAAACACCATATATTTT. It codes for CASSLGSSGNTIYF.

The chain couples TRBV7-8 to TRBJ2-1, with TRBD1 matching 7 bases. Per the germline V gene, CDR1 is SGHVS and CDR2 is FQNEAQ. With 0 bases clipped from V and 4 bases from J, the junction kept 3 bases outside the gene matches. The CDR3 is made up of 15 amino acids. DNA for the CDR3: TGTGCCAGCAGCTTAGCCTGGACAGGTTACAATGAGCAGTTCTTC. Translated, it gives CASSLAWTGYNEQFF. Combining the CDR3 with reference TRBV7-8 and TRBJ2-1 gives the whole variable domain GAGVSQSPRYKVAKRGQDVALRCDPISGHVSLFWYQQALGQGPEFLTYFQNEAQLDKSGLPSDRFFAERPEGSVSTLKIQRTQQEDSAVYLCASSLAWTGYNEQFFGPGTRLTVL.

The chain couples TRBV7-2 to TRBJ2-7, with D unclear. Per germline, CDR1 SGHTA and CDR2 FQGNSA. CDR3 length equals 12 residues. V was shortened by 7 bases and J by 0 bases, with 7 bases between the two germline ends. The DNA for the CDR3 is TGTGCCAGCAAGGGCAGCTCCTACGAGCAGTACTTC. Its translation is CASKGSSYEQYF.

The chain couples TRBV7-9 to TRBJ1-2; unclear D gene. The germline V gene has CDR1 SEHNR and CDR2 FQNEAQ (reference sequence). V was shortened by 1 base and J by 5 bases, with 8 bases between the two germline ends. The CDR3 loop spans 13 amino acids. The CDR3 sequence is CASSLGPEYGYTF. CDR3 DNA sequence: TGTGCCAGCAGCTTAGGACCTGAATATGGCTACACCTTC. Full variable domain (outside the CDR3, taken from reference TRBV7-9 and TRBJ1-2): DTGVSQNPRHKITKRGQNVTFRCDPISEHNRLYWYRQTLGQGPEFLTYFQNEAQLEKSRLLSDRFSAERPKGSFSTLEIQRTEQGDSAMYLCASSLGPEYGYTFGSGTRLTVV.

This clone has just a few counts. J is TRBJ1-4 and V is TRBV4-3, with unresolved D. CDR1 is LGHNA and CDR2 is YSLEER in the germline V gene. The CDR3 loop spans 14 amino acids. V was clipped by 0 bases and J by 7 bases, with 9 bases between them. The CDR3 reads CASSQETVGEKLFF. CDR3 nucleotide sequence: TGCGCCAGCAGCCAAGAGACGGTGGGTGAAAAACTGTTTTTT.

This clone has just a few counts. The CDR3 DNA is TGTGCCAGCGGAGGCAGGGGGCACGAGCAGTACTTC. Translating gives CASGGRGHEQYF. The V and J genes are TRBV11-2 and TRBJ2-5; the match to TRBD1 covers 8 bases. TRBJ2-7 explains the end of the DNA better; the J call may be wrong. The germline V gene encodes CDR1 SGHAT and CDR2 FQNNGV. This CDR3 spans 12 amino acids.

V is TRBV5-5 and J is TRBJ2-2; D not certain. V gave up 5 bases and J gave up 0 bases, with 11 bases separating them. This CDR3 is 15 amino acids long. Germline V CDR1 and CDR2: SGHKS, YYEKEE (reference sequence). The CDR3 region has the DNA TGTGCCAGCAGGGGTTCAGGATCGAACACCGGGGAGCTGTTTTTT. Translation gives CASRGSGSNTGELFF.

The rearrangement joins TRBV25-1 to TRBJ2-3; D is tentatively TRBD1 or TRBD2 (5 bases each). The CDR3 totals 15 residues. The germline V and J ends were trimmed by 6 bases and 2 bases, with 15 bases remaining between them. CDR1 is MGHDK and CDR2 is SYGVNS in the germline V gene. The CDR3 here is CASRADSGTTDTQYF. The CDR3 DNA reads TGTGCCAGCAGGGCCGACTCGGGGACCACAGATACGCAGTATTTT.

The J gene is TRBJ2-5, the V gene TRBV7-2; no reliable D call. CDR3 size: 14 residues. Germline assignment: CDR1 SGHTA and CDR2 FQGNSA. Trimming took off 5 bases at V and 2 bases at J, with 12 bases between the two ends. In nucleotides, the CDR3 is TGTGCCAGCAGCGCCTGGGGATATCAAGAGACCCAGTACTTC. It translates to CASSAWGYQETQYF.